This T cell receptor (beta chain) was profiled in a study of blood T cell repertoires in COVID-19. The overall study: The study drew acute and convalescent COVID-19 samples from the United States, Italy and Spain. Sources were T cells, B-cell-depleted T cells, or PBMCs; the material itself was cDNA or gDNA.

This clone occurred once. The V and J ends lost 4 bases and 2 bases respectively, with 15 bases between them. Per the germline V gene, CDR1 is MNHNS and CDR2 is SASEGT. The CDR3 spans 16 residues. The data were produced by immunoSEQ multiplex PCR, yet TCRdb's version contains in-frame clones alone and is incomplete. Of 40,000 to 55,000 clones listed, around 80% are singletons. The rearrangement uses TRBV6-1 and TRBJ1-5; tentative D call: TRBD1 (6 bases). The clonotype originates from a man aged 40-50 years with acute or convalescent COVID-19. The sample taken for sequencing was peripheral blood. CDR3 DNA: TGTGCCAGCAGTGGCCAGGGGAGAATGGGCAATCAGCCCCAGCATTTT. Protein sequence: CASSGQGRMGNQPQHF.